This TCR beta chain was observed in a study of T cell repertoires in cytomegalovirus infection. General study points: CMV carriers with the relevant HLA were identified by cumulative public TCR beta family frequency.

Between the trimmed V and J ends, which lost 5 bases and 4 bases, there was a span of 8 bases. Germline CDR1 reads MNHEY; CDR2 reads SVGEGT. The CDR3 contains 12 residues. MiXCR was run by TCRdb on the reads, yielding one entry per CDR3 protein. The table has roughly 630,000 distinct CDR3 sequences, 20% to 30% seen once. Comment on this clonotype: What it binds is unknown.

V usage is TRBV6-2 or TRBV6-3 and J usage is TRBJ1-1; the D is unclear. The receptor was derived from a human donor in good health (CMV status not recorded). Some clones in this sample may be carry-over from other donors' samples. The sequenced sample was CD8+ T cells from PBMCs. The CDR3 sequence is CASSHRPTEAFF. CDR3 nucleotide sequence: TGTGCCAGCAGTCACCGCCCCACTGAAGCTTTCTTT.